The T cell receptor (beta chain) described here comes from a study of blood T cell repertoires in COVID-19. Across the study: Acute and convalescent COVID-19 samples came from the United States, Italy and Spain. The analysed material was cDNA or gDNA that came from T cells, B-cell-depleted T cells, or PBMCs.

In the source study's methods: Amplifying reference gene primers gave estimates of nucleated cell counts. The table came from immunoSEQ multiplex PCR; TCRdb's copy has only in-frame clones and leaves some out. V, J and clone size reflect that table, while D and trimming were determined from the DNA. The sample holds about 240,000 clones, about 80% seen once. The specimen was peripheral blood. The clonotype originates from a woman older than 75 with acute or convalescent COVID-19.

CDR3: CASSIQGDTEAFF. Here the CDR3 DNA reads TGTGCCAGCAGTATCCAGGGTGATACTGAAGCTTTCTTT. This chain links TRBV2 with TRBJ1-1; weak D call: TRBD1 (5 bases). CDR3 length equals 13 residues. Germline CDR1 is SNHLY and CDR2 is FYNNEI. Trimming removed 5 bases from V and 5 bases from J, with 12 bases in between.